Detailed here is one T cell receptor (beta chain). Antigen specificity is unknown. This sample was included in a study of identical twins. Study-wide points: Invariant cells of the MAIT and iNKT types might have partly distorted the zero-insertion analyses.

The CDR3 consists of 16 residues. V gave up 0 bases and J gave up 4 bases, with 15 bases separating them. Germline CDR1 SGDLS, CDR2 YYNGEE. cDNA molecules carried unique molecular identifiers, and template switching added a universal primer site. TCRdb independently ran MiXCR on the 5' RACE reads; one entry per CDR3 protein. This table has 700,000 or so distinct CDR3 sequences, 8.5% to 9% appearing once. This sample was also put to use in a study of yellow fever vaccine responses in identical twins. From that report: A vaccine T cell response that seemed partly convergent and partly personalized was reported in twins.

The sequencing sample was made of PBMCs. The chain links TRBV9 to TRBJ2-3; the D gene is possibly TRBD1 (5 bases). The sequence was obtained from a young woman in good health. DNA for the CDR3: TGTGCCAGCAGCGTAGGCGTCCAGAAAGGGGCAGATACGCAGTATTTT. It yields the protein CASSVGVQKGADTQYF.